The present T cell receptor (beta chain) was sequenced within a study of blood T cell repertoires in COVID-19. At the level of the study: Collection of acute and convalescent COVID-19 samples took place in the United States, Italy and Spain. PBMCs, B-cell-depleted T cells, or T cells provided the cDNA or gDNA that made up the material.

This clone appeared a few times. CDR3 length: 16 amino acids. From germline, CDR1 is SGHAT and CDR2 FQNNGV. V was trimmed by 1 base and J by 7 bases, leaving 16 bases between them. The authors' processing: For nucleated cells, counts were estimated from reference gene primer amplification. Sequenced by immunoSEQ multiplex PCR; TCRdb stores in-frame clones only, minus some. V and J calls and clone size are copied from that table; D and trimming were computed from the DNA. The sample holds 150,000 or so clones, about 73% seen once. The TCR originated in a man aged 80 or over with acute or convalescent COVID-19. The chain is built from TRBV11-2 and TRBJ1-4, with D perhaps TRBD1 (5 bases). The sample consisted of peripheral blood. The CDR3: CASSLGTSQGGEKLFF. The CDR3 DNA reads TGTGCCAGCAGCTTAGGCACAAGCCAGGGTGGTGAAAAACTGTTTTTT.